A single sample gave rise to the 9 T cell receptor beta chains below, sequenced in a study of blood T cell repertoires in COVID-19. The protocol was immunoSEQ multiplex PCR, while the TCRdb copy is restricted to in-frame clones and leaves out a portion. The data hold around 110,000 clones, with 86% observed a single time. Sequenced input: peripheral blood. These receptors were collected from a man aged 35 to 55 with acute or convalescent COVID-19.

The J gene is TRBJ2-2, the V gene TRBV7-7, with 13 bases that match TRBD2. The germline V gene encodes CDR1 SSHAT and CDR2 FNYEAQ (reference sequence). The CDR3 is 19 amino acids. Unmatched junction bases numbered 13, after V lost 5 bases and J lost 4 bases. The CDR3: CASSLLEKLAGGPTGELFF. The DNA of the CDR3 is TGTGCCAGCAGCCTCTTGGAGAAACTAGCGGGAGGGCCCACCGGGGAGCTGTTTTTT.

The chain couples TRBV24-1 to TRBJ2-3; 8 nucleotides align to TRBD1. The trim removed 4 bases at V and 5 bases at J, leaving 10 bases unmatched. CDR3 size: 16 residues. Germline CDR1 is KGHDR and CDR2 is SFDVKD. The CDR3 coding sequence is TGTGCCACCAGTGACCGGATCGGACAGGGCATAGATACGCAGTATTTT. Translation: CATSDRIGQGIDTQYF.

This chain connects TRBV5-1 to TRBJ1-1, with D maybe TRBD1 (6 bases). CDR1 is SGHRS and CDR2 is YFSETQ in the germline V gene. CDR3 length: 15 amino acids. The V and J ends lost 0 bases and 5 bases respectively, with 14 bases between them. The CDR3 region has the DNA TGCGCCAGCAGCTTGGATGCAGGGAGGGGGACTGAAGCTTTCTTT. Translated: CASSLDAGRGTEAFF.

The CDR3 protein is CAISQAAQETQYF. The CDR3 DNA is TGTGCCATCAGCCAGGCAGCCCAAGAGACCCAGTACTTC. The chain joins TRBV10-3 to TRBJ2-5, with D uncertain. CDR1 and CDR2 from the germline V gene are ENHRY and SYGVKD. V was cut by 6 bases and J by 1 base, with 9 bases left in between. This CDR3 spans 13 amino acids.

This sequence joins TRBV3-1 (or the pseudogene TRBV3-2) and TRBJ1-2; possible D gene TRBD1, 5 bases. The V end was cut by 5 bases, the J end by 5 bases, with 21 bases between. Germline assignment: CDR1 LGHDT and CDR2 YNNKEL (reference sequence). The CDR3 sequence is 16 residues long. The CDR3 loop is CASSYPGPGLRYGYTF. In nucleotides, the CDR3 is TGTGCCAGCAGCTACCCCGGGCCAGGGCTTAGGTATGGCTACACCTTC.

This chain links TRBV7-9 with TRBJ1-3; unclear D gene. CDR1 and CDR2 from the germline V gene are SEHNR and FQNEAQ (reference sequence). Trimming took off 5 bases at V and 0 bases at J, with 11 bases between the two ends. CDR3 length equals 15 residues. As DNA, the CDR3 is TGTGCCAGCAGCCTCGACTCGAACTCTGGAAACACCATATATTTT. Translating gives CASSLDSNSGNTIYF.

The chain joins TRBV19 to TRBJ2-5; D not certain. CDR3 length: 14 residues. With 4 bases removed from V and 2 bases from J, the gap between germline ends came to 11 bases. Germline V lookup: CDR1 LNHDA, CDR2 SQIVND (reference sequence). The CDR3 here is CASSTRHVQETQYF. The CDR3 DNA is TGTGCCAGTAGTACAAGACACGTGCAAGAGACCCAGTACTTC.

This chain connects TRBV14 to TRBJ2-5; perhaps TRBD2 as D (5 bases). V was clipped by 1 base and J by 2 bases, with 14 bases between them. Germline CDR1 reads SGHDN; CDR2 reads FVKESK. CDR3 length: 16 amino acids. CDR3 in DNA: TGTGCCAGCAGCCAAGCCCCGGGGTCGGGTCAAGAGACCCAGTACTTC. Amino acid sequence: CASSQAPGSGQETQYF.

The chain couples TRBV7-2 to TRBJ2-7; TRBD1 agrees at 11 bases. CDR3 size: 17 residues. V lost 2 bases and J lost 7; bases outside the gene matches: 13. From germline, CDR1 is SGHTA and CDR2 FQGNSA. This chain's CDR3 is CASSLIGRGQGAWEQYF. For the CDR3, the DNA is TGTGCCAGCAGCTTAATCGGAAGAGGACAGGGGGCTTGGGAGCAGTACTTC.